Following are 31 T cell receptor beta chains from one sample sequenced in a study of OX40 agonist ivuxolimab in advanced cancers. Clones were sequenced by immunoSEQ multiplex PCR, and TCRdb holds only the in-frame ones, with some missing. The table includes 22,000 or so clones, around four fifths detected once. Here the sequenced sample was CD4+ or CD8+ T cells sorted from blood, taken in a trial of the OX40 agonist ivuxolimab. The receptors derive from an adult with an advanced solid tumor such as melanoma, head and neck, liver or kidney cancer.

The rearrangement joins TRBV9 to TRBJ2-7; 10 bases are a match to TRBD2. The CDR3 totals 15 residues. Germline CDR1 and CDR2: SGDLS and YYNGEE. The V gene end was trimmed by 4 bases and the J gene end by 0 bases; junction bases not matched to a gene: 4. Here the CDR3 reads CASSFGTSDSYEQYF. In DNA form, the CDR3 reads TGTGCCAGCAGCTTCGGGACTAGCGACTCCTACGAGCAGTACTTC.

This chain connects TRBV27 to TRBJ2-7; D is unresolved. CDR1 is MNHEY, CDR2 SMNVEV, per germline (reference sequence). This CDR3 comprises 14 residues. With 3 bases removed from V and 0 bases from J, the gap between germline ends came to 9 bases. CDR3 sequence: CASSLKKSSYEQYF. CDR3 sequence (DNA): TGTGCCAGCAGTTTGAAGAAAAGCTCCTACGAGCAGTACTTC.

The chain joins TRBV6-5 to TRBJ2-2, with a possible D match to TRBD1 (6 bases). Germline V gene lookup returns CDR1 MNHEY and CDR2 SVGAGI. This CDR3 comprises 14 residues. V was trimmed by 4 bases and J by 6 bases, leaving 12 bases between them. The CDR3 nucleotides read TGTGCCAGCAGTTGGTCTAGGGGGTCCGGGGAGCTGTTTTTT. Its protein product is CASSWSRGSGELFF.

V is TRBV5-6 and J is TRBJ2-7, with D unresolved. CDR1 and CDR2 (germline): SGHDT, YYEEEE. Trimming cost V 0 bases and J 3 bases, with 7 bases left between them. The CDR3 extends over 13 amino acids. CDR3 DNA sequence: TGTGCCAGCAGCTTGGCGGTCGGCTACGAGCAGTACTTC. Translation: CASSLAVGYEQYF.

The chain has TRBV7-9 and TRBJ2-5, with D perhaps TRBD2 (6 bases). This CDR3 contains 14 residues. The germline gives CDR1 SEHNR, CDR2 FQNEAQ (reference sequence). The V and J ends lost 4 bases and 11 bases respectively, with 20 bases between them. The CDR3 sequence: CASSSLSGVTKQYF. The CDR3 DNA follows: TGTGCCAGCAGCTCCCTTAGCGGTGTTACCAAGCAGTACTTC.

The genes are TRBV27 and TRBJ2-7; D possibly uses TRBD1 or TRBD2 (5 bases each). V shed 8 bases and J shed 0 bases, with 14 bases lying between them. The CDR3 sequence is 14 residues long. The V gene's germline CDR1 is MNHEY and CDR2 SMNVEV (reference sequence). CDR3 DNA: TGTGCCAGCGGGGACCGGGACGCCTCCTACGAGCAGTACTTC. Residues: CASGDRDASYEQYF.

This clone was detected only once. The chain couples TRBV19 to TRBJ2-7, with TRBD1 matching 8 bases. The CDR3 consists of 15 residues. Germline CDR1 reads LNHDA; CDR2 reads SQIVND (reference sequence). J gave up 2 bases and V 5 bases, and 8 bases lay outside the gene matches. The CDR3 sequence: CASSDRDRFTYEQYF. The DNA of the CDR3 is TGTGCCAGTAGTGACCGGGACAGGTTCACCTACGAGCAGTACTTC. Full variable domain (missing parts from reference TRBV19 and TRBJ2-7): DGGITQSPKYLFRKEGQNVTLSCEQNLNHDAMYWYRQDPGQGLRLIYYSQIVNDFQKGDIAEGYSVSREKKESFPLTVTSAQKNPTAFYLCASSDRDRFTYEQYFGPGTRLTVT.

The V and J genes are TRBV4-1 and TRBJ2-7; 9 nucleotides agree with TRBD1. With 3 bases clipped from V and 3 bases from J, the junction kept 6 bases outside the gene matches. The CDR3 totals 15 residues. CDR1 and CDR2 from the germline V gene are MGHRA and YSYEKL. This CDR3 is CASSQLPGQGYEQYF. For the CDR3, the DNA is TGCGCCAGCAGCCAGTTACCGGGACAGGGCTACGAGCAGTACTTC.

V gene TRBV14 combines with J gene TRBJ2-1; 9 bases are a match to TRBD2. Germline V gene sequence: CDR1 SGHDN, CDR2 FVKESK. V was clipped by 0 bases and J by 2 bases; unmatched bases: 8. This CDR3 spans 18 amino acids. CDR3 loop: CASSQDGGREGPYNEQFF. The CDR3 nucleotides are TGTGCCAGCAGCCAAGATGGTGGGCGGGAGGGCCCCTACAATGAGCAGTTCTTC.

This clone was picked up one time. V and J are TRBV11-2 and TRBJ2-1, with 11 positions matching TRBD2. The V and J ends lost 8 bases and 9 bases, in that order; junction bases with no gene match: 12. Germline assignment: CDR1 SGHAT and CDR2 FQNNGV. CDR3 length: 15 amino acids. In nucleotides, the CDR3 is TGTGCCAGCGAGGAAATAGCGGGAGGGCTTAGTGAGCAGTTCTTC. This translates into CASEEIAGGLSEQFF.

The chain uses TRBV2 and TRBJ1-4, with a weak D call TRBD1 (6 bases). Trimming left V 6 bases short and J 7 bases short, with 15 bases between. Germline CDR1 reads SNHLY; CDR2 reads FYNNEI. The CDR3 length is 14 residues. Here the CDR3 reads CASSVKDSREKLFF. CDR3 bases: TGTGCCAGCAGCGTAAAGGACAGTCGTGAAAAACTGTTTTTT.

The gene calls are TRBV21-1 and TRBJ2-7; TRBD1 is taken as the D call from the table, unchecked against the DNA. TRBV21-1 is flagged as a pseudogene. This CDR3 is built from 17 residues. The CDR3 nucleotides read TGTGCCAGCAGCAAAGGACCTCCGGGACAGAGCTCCTACGAGCAGTACTTC. Translation gives CASSKGPPGQSSYEQYF.

The CDR3 loop is CASSPTDRAHPTAFGATGELFF. DNA for the CDR3: TGTGCCAGCAGCCCCACGGACAGGGCACACCCTACTGCATTTGGGGCCACCGGGGAGCTGTTTTTT. The gene calls are TRBV13 and TRBJ2-2; 8 bases are a match to TRBD1. V was clipped by 5 bases and J by 4 bases; unmatched bases: 27. In germline, CDR1 is PRHDT, CDR2 FYEKMQ (reference sequence). The CDR3 loop spans 22 amino acids.

The V call is TRBV27, the J call TRBJ1-1; TRBD1 aligns across 7 bases. The CDR3 length is 14 residues. V dropped 3 bases and J dropped 1; count of bases not matched to a gene: 2. Germline V gives CDR1 MNHEY, CDR2 SMNVEV (reference sequence). The CDR3 region is CASSLTGSNTEAFF. DNA for the CDR3: TGTGCCAGCAGTTTGACAGGGTCGAACACTGAAGCTTTCTTT.

The rearrangement links TRBV10-3 to TRBJ2-7; 10 bases align to TRBD1. The CDR3 contains 15 residues. Germline assignment: CDR1 ENHRY and CDR2 SYGVKD. V shed 3 bases, J shed 3 bases, and the junction held 5 bases outside the gene matches. In DNA form, the CDR3 reads TGTGCCATCAGTGATCGAGACAGGGGGCACTACGAGCAGTACTTC. Its protein product is CAISDRDRGHYEQYF.

The chain carries TRBV4-1 and TRBJ2-7; 14 bases are a match to TRBD2. With 3 bases clipped from V and 3 bases from J, the junction kept 4 bases outside the gene matches. There are 16 residues in the CDR3. Germline V gene sequence: CDR1 MGHRA, CDR2 YSYEKL. CDR3 loop: CASSHGTSGRIYEQYF. The CDR3 DNA follows: TGCGCCAGCAGCCACGGGACTAGCGGGAGAATCTACGAGCAGTACTTC.

This chain uses TRBV7-9 with TRBJ2-5; perhaps TRBD1 as D (5 bases). Germline values: CDR1 SEHNR, CDR2 FQNEAQ (reference sequence). Trimming took 7 bases from V and 1 from J, leaving 10 bases between them. The CDR3 has 13 amino acids. CDR3 region: CASNIRGQETQYF. DNA of the CDR3: TGTGCCAGCAACATAAGGGGCCAAGAGACCCAGTACTTC.

This clone counts as medium-sized (0.01 to 0.1%). The chain combines TRBV19 with TRBJ2-2, with TRBD2 as a possible D gene (6 bases). Germline V gene lookup returns CDR1 LNHDA and CDR2 SQIVND (reference sequence). V lost 2 bases to trimming and J lost 5 bases, with 12 bases between them. This CDR3 contains 15 residues. The CDR3 sequence: CASSITGVGTGELFF. The CDR3 DNA reads as TGTGCCAGTAGTATAACGGGAGTGGGGACCGGGGAGCTGTTTTTT.

This clone has a single count. This sequence joins TRBV30 and TRBJ1-6, with 12 bases matching TRBD1. This CDR3 spans 17 amino acids. The germline CDR1 and CDR2 sequences are GTSNPN and SVGIG (reference sequence). J lost 9 bases, V lost 4 bases, and 13 bases had no gene match. CDR3 DNA sequence: TGTGCCTGGATCGCCGAAACTGGGACAGGGGGCACTTCACCCCTCCACTTT. This encodes CAWIAETGTGGTSPLHF.

The CDR3 DNA reads TGTGCCAGCAGCCACCCCGGCGGGGGCTACAATGAGCAGTTCTTC. This sequence encodes CASSHPGGGYNEQFF. The chain carries TRBV4-2 and TRBJ2-1, with TRBD2 matching 7 bases. CDR3 length: 15 amino acids. V shed 3 bases and J 3 bases; nucleotides not matched to a gene: 5. Germline CDR1 is LGHNA and CDR2 is YNFKEQ.

The V and J genes are TRBV7-2 and TRBJ2-7; D assignment may be TRBD1 or TRBD2 (5 bases each). From germline, CDR1 is SGHTA and CDR2 FQGNSA. Deletions cut 6 bases from V and 6 bases from J, with 9 bases between. This CDR3 is 11 amino acids long. CDR3: CASRGDAEQYF. The CDR3 bases are TGTGCCAGCAGGGGGGATGCCGAGCAGTACTTC.

Concerning this clone: The same CDR3 arises from other DNA sequences in this sample as well. V and J are TRBV27 and TRBJ2-2, with no clear D. V lost 2 bases to trimming and J lost 5 bases, with 6 bases between them. Germline V gives CDR1 MNHEY, CDR2 SMNVEV (reference sequence). The CDR3 is 13 residues long. The CDR3 nucleotides are TGTGCCAGCAGTTTAGGTTATACCGGGGAGCTGTTTTTT. Translated: CASSLGYTGELFF.

The rearrangement joins TRBV6-6 to TRBJ2-7; D may be TRBD2 (5 bases). Germline V gene lookup returns CDR1 MNHNY and CDR2 SVGAGI (reference sequence). The V gene lost 2 bases and the J gene lost 2 bases, with 7 bases spanning the gap. This CDR3 is built from 13 residues. The chain's CDR3 is CASSYDYTYEQYF. CDR3 DNA: TGTGCCAGCAGTTACGACTACACCTACGAGCAGTACTTC.

V is TRBV10-3 and J is TRBJ2-1; 10 nucleotides line up with TRBD2. In germline, CDR1 is ENHRY, CDR2 SYGVKD. CDR3 length equals 14 residues. V was clipped by 7 bases and J by 7 bases; unmatched bases: 7. The CDR3: CAITAGGPGNEQFF. CDR3 nucleotide sequence: TGTGCCATCACAGCGGGAGGGCCAGGGAATGAGCAGTTCTTC.

The V gene is TRBV5-4, the J gene TRBJ2-7; D may match TRBD1 or TRBD2 (5 bases each). Germline loops: CDR1 SGHNT, CDR2 YYREEE (reference sequence). Between the trimmed V and J ends, which lost 2 bases and 4 bases, there was a span of 10 bases. The CDR3 is made up of 13 amino acids. This CDR3 reads CASSFGADYEQYF. CDR3 sequence (DNA): TGTGCCAGCAGCTTCGGGGCGGATTACGAGCAGTACTTC.

J is TRBJ2-1 and V is TRBV4-1; D unresolved. The CDR3 consists of 18 residues. V was pared by 2 bases and J by 4 bases, with 21 bases between. Germline values: CDR1 MGHRA, CDR2 YSYEKL. CDR3 protein: CASSQSRWRFDTYNEQFF. CDR3 coding DNA: TGCGCCAGCAGCCAATCGAGGTGGCGGTTCGACACATACAATGAGCAGTTCTTC.

The chain has TRBV6-5 and TRBJ2-5, with D perhaps given as TRBD1 or TRBD2 (5 bases each). Germline CDR1 reads MNHEY; CDR2 reads SVGAGI. The CDR3 is 14 residues long. V lost 2 bases, J lost 0 bases, and 7 bases lay in between. The CDR3 DNA reads TGTGCCAGCAGTTACGGGGGTGACCAAGAGACCCAGTACTTC. It is translated as CASSYGGDQETQYF.

DNA for the CDR3: TGTGCCAGTAGTATCGGGGTAGGTGGGAACTCCTACGAGCAGTACTTC. Protein product: CASSIGVGGNSYEQYF. The rearrangement joins TRBV19 to TRBJ2-7, with a tentative D call TRBD2 (5 bases). Trimming removed 3 bases from V and 0 bases from J, with 15 bases in between. The CDR3 is 16 residues long. CDR1 and CDR2 from the germline V gene are LNHDA and SQIVND (reference sequence). Combining the CDR3 with reference TRBV19 and TRBJ2-7 gives the whole variable domain DGGITQSPKYLFRKEGQNVTLSCEQNLNHDAMYWYRQDPGQGLRLIYYSQIVNDFQKGDIAEGYSVSREKKESFPLTVTSAQKNPTAFYLCASSIGVGGNSYEQYFGPGTRLTVT.

J is TRBJ1-1 and V is TRBV5-1; TRBD1 might be the D (6 bases). The CDR3 runs 13 residues. Trimming removed 4 bases from V and 4 bases from J, with 11 bases in between. Germline lookup yields CDR1 SGHRS and CDR2 YFSETQ. CDR3 in DNA: TGCGCCAGCAGCAACAGGGTGGGCACTGAAGCTTTCTTT. Translated, it gives CASSNRVGTEAFF.

The chain joins TRBV5-6 to TRBJ2-7; perhaps D is TRBD1 or TRBD2 (5 bases each). Germline V CDR1 and CDR2: SGHDT, YYEEEE. The CDR3 spans 14 residues. The V end was cut by 4 bases, the J end by 0 bases, with 11 bases between. The chain's CDR3 is CASSPGTSSYEQYF. CDR3 sequence (DNA): TGTGCCAGCAGCCCAGGGACCAGCTCCTACGAGCAGTACTTC.

This rearrangement joins TRBV28 to TRBJ2-5; perhaps TRBD2 as D (6 bases). The CDR3 length is 14 residues. With 7 bases removed from V and 5 bases from J, the gap between germline ends came to 17 bases. CDR1 is MDHEN and CDR2 is SYDVKM in the germline V gene. CDR3 bases: TGTGCCAGCATACCCTCGTGGGAGGCGGAGACCCAGTACTTC. Encoded protein: CASIPSWEAETQYF.